This T cell receptor (beta chain) derives from a study of cytomegalovirus exposure and HLA in healthy donors. Primers: 60 Vbeta forward and 13 Jbeta reverse. The method was immunoSEQ multiplex PCR; TCRdb's version includes in-frame clones alone and lacks a portion of them. Among under 55,000 clones listed, about three quarters were seen once. Trimming shortened V by 2 bases and J by 0 bases, and 9 bases separated the two germline ends. Germline CDR1 reads SNHLY; CDR2 reads FYNNEI. This CDR3 spans 15 amino acids. The rearrangement joins TRBV2 to TRBJ2-3; a weak D match, TRBD2 (6 bases). Specimen: PBMCs. This clonotype originated in a man between 18 and 35 years old in good health and CMV-seronegative. CDR3 nucleotides: TGTGCCAGCAGTGAATGGGGGGATAGCACAGATACGCAGTATTTT. Translation: CASSEWGDSTDTQYF.